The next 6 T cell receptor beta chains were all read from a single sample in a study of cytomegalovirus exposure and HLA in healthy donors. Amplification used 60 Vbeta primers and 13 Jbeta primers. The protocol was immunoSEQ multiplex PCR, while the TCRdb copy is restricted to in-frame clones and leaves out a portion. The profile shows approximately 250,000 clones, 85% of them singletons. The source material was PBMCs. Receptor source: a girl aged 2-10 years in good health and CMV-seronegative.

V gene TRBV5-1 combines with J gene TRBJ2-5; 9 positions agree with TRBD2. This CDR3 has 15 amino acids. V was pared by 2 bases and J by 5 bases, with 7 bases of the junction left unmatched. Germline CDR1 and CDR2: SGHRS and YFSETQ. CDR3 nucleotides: TGCGCCAGCAGCTTCGGAGCGGGAGGCGGGGAGACCCAGTACTTC. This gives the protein CASSFGAGGGETQYF.

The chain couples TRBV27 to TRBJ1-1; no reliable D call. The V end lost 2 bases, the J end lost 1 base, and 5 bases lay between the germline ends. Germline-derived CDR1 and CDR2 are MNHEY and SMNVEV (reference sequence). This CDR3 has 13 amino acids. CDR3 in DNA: TGTGCCAGCAGTTTAGGGCAGAACACTGAAGCTTTCTTT. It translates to CASSLGQNTEAFF.

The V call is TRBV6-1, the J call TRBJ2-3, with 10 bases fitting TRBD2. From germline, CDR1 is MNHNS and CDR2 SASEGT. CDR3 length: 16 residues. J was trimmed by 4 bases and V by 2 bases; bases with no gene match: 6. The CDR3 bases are TGTGCCAGCAGTGAACGGGTTAGCGGGGGGTCAGATACGCAGTATTTT. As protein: CASSERVSGGSDTQYF.

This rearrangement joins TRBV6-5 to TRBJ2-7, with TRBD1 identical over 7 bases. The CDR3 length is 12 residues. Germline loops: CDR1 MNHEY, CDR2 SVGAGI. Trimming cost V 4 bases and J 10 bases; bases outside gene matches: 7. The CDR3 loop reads CASSSTGPGQYF. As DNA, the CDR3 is TGTGCCAGCAGTTCGACAGGGCCGGGTCAGTACTTC.

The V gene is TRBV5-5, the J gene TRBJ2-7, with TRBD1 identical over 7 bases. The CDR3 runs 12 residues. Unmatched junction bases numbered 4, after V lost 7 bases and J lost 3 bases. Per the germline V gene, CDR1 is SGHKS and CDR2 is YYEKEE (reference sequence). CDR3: CASLRDSYEQYF. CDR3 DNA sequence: TGTGCCAGCCTTAGGGACAGCTACGAGCAGTACTTC. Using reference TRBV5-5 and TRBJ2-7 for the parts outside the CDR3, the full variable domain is DAGVTQSPTHLIKTRGQQVTLRCSPISGHKSVSWYQQVLGQGPQFIFQYYEKEERGRGNFPDRFSARQFPNYSSELNVNALLLGDSALYLCASLRDSYEQYFGPGTRLTVT.

Here the CDR3 reads CASSPQDRVEGTDTQYF. In DNA form, the CDR3 reads TGTGCCAGTAGCCCACAGGACAGGGTTGAGGGCACAGATACGCAGTATTTT. The chain uses TRBV19 and TRBJ2-3; TRBD1 aligns across 8 bases. Germline V gives CDR1 LNHDA, CDR2 SQIVND (reference sequence). The ends lost 6 bases at V and 1 base at J; junction bases unmatched: 12. There are 17 residues in the CDR3.